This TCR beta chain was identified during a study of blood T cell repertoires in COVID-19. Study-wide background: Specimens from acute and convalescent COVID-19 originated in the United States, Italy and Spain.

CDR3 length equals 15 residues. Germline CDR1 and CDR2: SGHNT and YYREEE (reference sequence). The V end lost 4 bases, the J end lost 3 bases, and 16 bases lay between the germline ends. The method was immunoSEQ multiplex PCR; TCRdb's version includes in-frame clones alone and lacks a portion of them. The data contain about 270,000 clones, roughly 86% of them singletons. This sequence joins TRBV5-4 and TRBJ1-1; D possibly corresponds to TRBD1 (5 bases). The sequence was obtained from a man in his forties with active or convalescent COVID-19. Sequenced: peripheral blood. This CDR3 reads CASSDTGRDYTEAFF. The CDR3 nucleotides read TGTGCCAGCAGCGACACGGGACGGGACTACACTGAAGCTTTCTTT.